This entry concerns a single TCR beta chain. These data belong to a study of Graves' ophthalmopathy and Graves' hyperthyroidism. For repertoire sequencing, the TCR beta CDR3 regions were amplified from RNA transcripts. RT-PCR in the first round used HTBI primers; a second-round multiplex PCR followed. TCRdb re-analysed the multiplex PCR reads in MiXCR, keeping a single row per CDR3 protein. The profile covers almost 750,000 distinct CDR3 sequences, with 40% appearing a single time and 35% to 55% taken by the ten largest. Germline V gene data show CDR1 as ENHRY and CDR2 as SYGVKD. This CDR3 is 13 amino acids long. Between the trimmed V and J ends, which lost 10 bases and 5 bases, there was a span of 17 bases.

This receptor was identified in an adult man with Graves' ophthalmopathy. Sequenced: peripheral blood. The chain uses TRBV10-3 and TRBJ2-5; maybe TRBD1 (6 bases). This chain's CDR3 is CASREQGRETQYF. The DNA for the CDR3 is TGTGCCAGCAGAGAACAGGGTCGGGAGACCCAGTACTTC.